The 18 T cell receptor beta chains below all came from one sample that was sequenced in a study of blood T cells in healthy people across ages. A J-beta primer mix and a sample-barcoded 5' primer were used in a second PCR of roughly 6 to 11 cycles. TCRdb re-called the 5' RACE reads through MiXCR, storing one row per CDR3 protein. Of 750,000 to 1,000,000 distinct CDR3 sequences listed, 25% to 30% are singletons. This same sample was also taken into another study, of T cells of mothers and their children.

The source material was blood. Receptors originate from a woman between 35 and 50 years old in good health.

Ten or more counts support this clonotype. The genes are TRBV29-1 and TRBJ2-7, with D hard to call. Germline V gene data show CDR1 as SQVTM and CDR2 as ANQGSEA. Trimming shortened V by 5 bases and J by 4 bases, and 9 bases separated the two germline ends. This CDR3 region has 11 residues. The DNA of the CDR3 is TGCAGCGTTTCCACCCTATACGAGCAGTACTTC. Translating gives CSVSTLYEQYF.

This clonotype was detected only a few times. An end of the junction does not agree with germline; a read error may underlie this. The V and J genes are TRBV5-1 and TRBJ1-1; TRBD1 might be the D (6 bases). Looked up from germline, CDR1 is SGHRS and CDR2 is YFSETQ. The CDR3 covers 14 residues. The CDR3 is CASSLDSANTEAFF. The CDR3 DNA follows: TGTGCCAGCAGCTTGGACAGTGCGAACACTGAAGCTTTCTTT. Based on the CDR3 plus reference TRBV5-1 and TRBJ1-1, the full variable domain is KAGVTQTPRYLIKTRGQQVTLSCSPISGHRSVSWYQQTPGQGLQFLFEYFSETQRNKGNFPGRFSGRQFSNSRSEMNVSTLELGDSALYLCASSLDSANTEAFFGQGTRLTVV.

V usage is TRBV7-2 and J usage is TRBJ2-5, with 7 bases lining up with TRBD1. The CDR3 totals 14 residues. Germline loops: CDR1 SGHTA, CDR2 FQGNSA. Unmatched junction bases numbered 7, after V lost 2 bases and J lost 7 bases. The CDR3 protein is CASSLSPQGRTQYF. The CDR3 DNA reads as TGTGCCAGCAGCTTAAGTCCACAGGGGAGGACCCAGTACTTC.

This clonotype was seen only a few times. The genes are TRBV20-1 and TRBJ1-6, with 11 bases that match TRBD1. J gave up 16 bases and V 5 bases, and 10 bases lay outside the gene matches. Germline V gives CDR1 DFQATT, CDR2 SNEGSKA (reference sequence). CDR3 length equals 13 residues. This CDR3 reads CSAFGQGAPALHF. The CDR3 DNA follows: TGCAGTGCTTTCGGACAGGGGGCTCCGGCGCTCCACTTT.

The chain has TRBV12-3 or TRBV12-4 and TRBJ2-6; D may be TRBD2 (6 bases). Trimming removed 4 bases at V and 1 base at J, with 14 bases between. The length of the CDR3 is 17 residues. CDR3 residues: CASSWRGTASGANVLTF. The CDR3 bases are TGTGCCAGCAGTTGGAGGGGAACAGCTTCTGGGGCCAACGTCCTGACTTTC.

This chain connects TRBV24-1 to TRBJ2-2, with D tentatively TRBD1 (5 bases). Trimming left V 0 bases short and J 4 bases short, with 5 bases between. Germline V CDR1 and CDR2: KGHDR, SFDVKD. The CDR3 has 14 amino acids. CDR3 DNA sequence: TGTGCCACCAGTGATTTGAGGGGCACCGGGGAGCTGTTTTTT. This gives the protein CATSDLRGTGELFF.

The chain joins TRBV5-6 to TRBJ1-4; TRBD1 aligns across 9 bases. This CDR3 has 15 amino acids. With 3 bases clipped from V and 7 bases from J, the junction kept 7 bases outside the gene matches. Per the germline V gene, CDR1 is SGHDT and CDR2 is YYEEEE. CDR3 residues: CASSWRTGASEKLFF. DNA for the CDR3: TGTGCCAGCAGCTGGCGGACAGGGGCGAGTGAAAAACTGTTTTTT.

The chain uses TRBV12-3 or TRBV12-4 and TRBJ2-2; D not certain. Trimming took 5 bases from V and 4 from J, leaving 8 bases between them. The CDR3 contains 13 residues. The CDR3 DNA sequence: TGTGCCAGCAGTCGACATAGCACCGGGGAGCTGTTTTTT. Protein sequence: CASSRHSTGELFF.

This clonotype was counted many times. V gene TRBV27 combines with J gene TRBJ2-7; D gene unclear. From germline, CDR1 is MNHEY and CDR2 SMNVEV (reference sequence). Deletions cut 5 bases from V and 0 bases from J, with 8 bases between. The CDR3 contains 13 residues. The CDR3 coding sequence is TGTGCCAGCAGTCGCACATCCTCCTACGAGCAGTACTTC. Its protein product is CASSRTSSYEQYF.

This chain connects TRBV2 to TRBJ2-7, with a possible D match to TRBD2 (5 bases). This CDR3 region has 12 residues. V was shortened by 9 bases and J by 3 bases, with 12 bases between the two germline ends. Germline V gives CDR1 SNHLY, CDR2 FYNNEI. CDR3 in DNA: TGTGCCAGTGAGGGCCTAAACTACGAGCAGTACTTC. It yields the protein CASEGLNYEQYF.

CDR3 DNA sequence: TGTGCCAGCAGCCCAGCCTCGGGCTACGAGCAGTACTTC. Amino acids: CASSPASGYEQYF. The V and J genes are TRBV7-2 and TRBJ2-7; D not certain. V dropped 5 bases and J dropped 3 bases, with 11 bases sitting between them. This CDR3 is built from 13 residues. CDR1 is SGHTA, CDR2 FQGNSA, per germline. Full variable domain (outside the CDR3, taken from reference TRBV7-2 and TRBJ2-7): GAGVSQSPSNKVTEKGKDVELRCDPISGHTALYWYRQSLGQGLEFLIYFQGNSAPDKSGLPSDRFSAERTGGSVSTLTIQRTQQEDSAVYLCASSPASGYEQYFGPGTRLTVT.

This clonotype was seen at least ten times. The chain recombines TRBV29-1 with TRBJ2-5, with 8 bases identical to TRBD1. Trimming removed 0 bases from V and 5 bases from J; junction bases left unmatched: 17. The CDR3 is 18 amino acids. Germline loops: CDR1 SQVTM, CDR2 ANQGSEA. This chain's CDR3 is CSVEDLWGAGGPRETQYF. As DNA, the CDR3 is TGCAGCGTTGAAGATCTCTGGGGGGCAGGGGGCCCTCGGGAGACCCAGTACTTC.

In this sample, this clonotype turned up many times. The chain combines TRBV7-8 with TRBJ1-6; 7 bases align to TRBD1. CDR1 and CDR2 from the germline V gene are SGHVS and FQNEAQ. The CDR3 covers 13 residues. The trim removed 8 bases at V and 3 bases at J, leaving 1 base unmatched. CDR3 protein: CASRQGYNSPLHF. CDR3 in DNA: TGTGCCAGCCGACAGGGCTATAATTCACCCCTCCACTTT.

This clonotype has at least ten counts. The chain joins TRBV3-1 to TRBJ2-7; 8 bases are a match to TRBD1. V gave up 3 bases and J gave up 6 bases; unmatched junction bases: 7. The CDR3 has 14 residues. Germline CDR1 is LGHDT and CDR2 is YNNKEL (reference sequence). The CDR3 loop is CASSHFGQGGEQYF. The CDR3 nucleotides are TGTGCCAGCAGCCATTTCGGACAGGGTGGCGAGCAGTACTTC.

In this sample, this clonotype turned up a few times. The chain joins TRBV20-1 to TRBJ1-6, with a weak D call TRBD1 (6 bases). V was cut by 3 bases and J by 9 bases, with 15 bases left in between. The CDR3 consists of 14 residues. CDR1 and CDR2 from the germline V gene are DFQATT and SNEGSKA (reference sequence). In DNA form, the CDR3 reads TGCAGTGCTAGGACGACAGGAGGCGGTTCACCCCTCCACTTT. Translated: CSARTTGGGSPLHF.

The J gene is TRBJ1-2, the V gene TRBV15, with D unresolved. The CDR3 sequence is 18 residues long. Germline V gives CDR1 LNHNV, CDR2 YYDKDF (reference sequence). Deletions cut 0 bases from V and 4 bases from J, with 21 bases between. CDR3 nucleotides: TGTGCCACCAGCAGAGATCTTGGAGCGGGCGGCCGAGGCTATGGCTACACCTTC. Encoded protein: CATSRDLGAGGRGYGYTF.

The rearrangement links TRBV28 to TRBJ1-5; D is perhaps TRBD1 (5 bases). V was trimmed by 4 bases and J by 2 bases, leaving 12 bases between them. Germline CDR1 reads MDHEN; CDR2 reads SYDVKM. The CDR3 consists of 15 residues. In DNA form, the CDR3 reads TGTGCCAGCAGTTCTTTGCAGGGACGCAATCAGCCCCAGCATTTT. Translation gives CASSSLQGRNQPQHF. The full variable domain, its missing parts supplied by reference TRBV28 and TRBJ1-5, is DVKVTQSSRYLVKRTGEKVFLECVQDMDHENMFWYRQDPGLGLRLIYFSYDVKMKEKGDIPEGYSVSREKKERFSLILESASTNQTSMYLCASSSLQGRNQPQHFGDGTRLSIL.

This clonotype was counted a few times. The chain carries TRBV7-3 and TRBJ1-6; no firm D call. Per the germline V gene, CDR1 is SGHTA and CDR2 is FQGTGA. Deletions cut 5 bases from V and 9 bases from J, with 14 bases between. The CDR3 is 14 amino acids. CDR3 DNA sequence: TGTGCCAGCAGCCTCCGGGCCTCAGGTTCACCCCTCCACTTT. Its protein product is CASSLRASGSPLHF.